This T cell receptor beta chain was sequenced for a study of healthy donors' naive CD4 and CD8 T cells. Study background: Donors came from three age groups: 20-25, 40-50 and 60-70 years. All functional IMGT TCR alpha variants were covered by new primers.

Study results and caveats: CDR3 charge plus V and J genes appeared to account for about 13% of CD4/CD8 variance.

Worth noting for this clonotype: Its matching antigen is unknown.

TCR libraries were built from approximately 0.55 ug of total RNA by linear amplification. A single record per CDR3 protein comes from TCRdb applying MiXCR to the reads. The sample consists of about 180,000 distinct CDR3 sequences, about 70% of them appearing once. Losses at the gene ends were 3 bases for V and 6 bases for J; bases not matched to a gene: 12. CDR1 is SQVTM and CDR2 is ANQGSEA in the germline V gene. The CDR3 length is 16 residues. V is TRBV29-1 and J is TRBJ2-2; TRBD2 agrees at 8 bases. The clonotype originates from a pool of human donors in good health; the sample pools cells from several healthy donors. Sample: naive CD4+ and CD8+ T cells sorted from blood, pooled from several donors. The CDR3 loop is CSVESASGSYPGELFF. The DNA for the CDR3 is TGCAGCGTTGAGAGCGCCAGCGGGAGTTATCCCGGGGAGCTGTTTTTT.